Shown below are 27 T cell receptor beta chains from a single sample sequenced in a study of blood T cells in healthy people across ages. It was with a sample-barcoded 5' primer and a J-beta primer mix that a second PCR of roughly 7 to 11 cycles was run. TCRdb itself ran the 5' RACE reads through MiXCR, one entry per CDR3 protein. There are 550,000 to 600,000 distinct CDR3 sequences in the sample; 40% to 55% occur only once, and around 23% lies in the top ten. The sequencing input was blood. The receptors were gathered from an elderly man in good health.

The genes are TRBV4-2 and TRBJ1-1, with a possible D match to TRBD1 (6 bases). The CDR3 runs to 15 residues. Germline assignment: CDR1 LGHNA and CDR2 YNFKEQ. Between the trimmed V and J ends, which lost 4 bases and 0 bases, there was a span of 12 bases. This chain's CDR3 is CASSLEDRVNTEAFF. The CDR3 coding sequence is TGTGCCAGCAGCCTGGAGGACAGAGTGAACACTGAAGCTTTCTTT.

J is TRBJ2-3 and V is TRBV9, with TRBD1 as a possible D gene (6 bases). The CDR3 is 16 amino acids. Trimming stripped 3 bases from V and 2 bases from J, with 16 bases between. CDR1 and CDR2 from the germline V gene are SGDLS and YYNGEE. CDR3 bases: TGTGCCAGCAGCGAGGGGGTAAACCCGTACACAGATACGCAGTATTTT. It is translated as CASSEGVNPYTDTQYF.

This clonotype turned up a few times. This chain links TRBV7-9 with TRBJ2-5, with TRBD1 matching over 7 bases. This CDR3 has 16 amino acids. Trimming took 2 bases from V and 3 from J; bases not matched to a gene: 9. Germline V gene lookup returns CDR1 SEHNR and CDR2 FQNEAQ (reference sequence). CDR3 sequence (DNA): TGTGCCAGCAGCTTACGAGGGACAGAACAAAAAGAGACCCAGTACTTC. It translates to CASSLRGTEQKETQYF.

The chain has TRBV9 and TRBJ2-7; a weak D match, TRBD2 (6 bases). Trimming removed 4 bases from V and 3 bases from J, with 17 bases in between. The CDR3 has 15 residues. Germline values: CDR1 SGDLS, CDR2 YYNGEE. CDR3 loop: CASSPHPFSGYEQYF. CDR3 bases: TGTGCCAGCAGCCCCCACCCTTTTAGCGGCTACGAGCAGTACTTC.

This chain connects TRBV20-1 to TRBJ2-7; TRBD2 matches at 9 bases. The CDR3 loop spans 15 amino acids. CDR1 and CDR2 from the germline V gene are DFQATT and SNEGSKA (reference sequence). Trimming at V came to 6 bases and at J to 5 bases, leaving 14 bases not matched to a gene. In DNA, the CDR3 is TGCAGTGCCCCCTGGGTAGCGGGGGTACGGAACGAGCAGTACTTC. This codes for CSAPWVAGVRNEQYF.

The chain carries TRBV20-1 and TRBJ2-5; D gene ambiguous. V was pared by 3 bases and J by 4 bases, with 9 bases between. From germline, CDR1 is DFQATT and CDR2 SNEGSKA (reference sequence). CDR3 size: 12 residues. The CDR3 nucleotides are TGCAGTGCTAGTTTAGCAGGAGAGACCCAGTACTTC. This encodes CSASLAGETQYF.

The CDR3 spells CASSQGFFYEQYF. CDR3 DNA sequence: TGTGCCAGCAGTCAAGGGTTCTTCTACGAGCAGTACTTC. The V gene is TRBV6-1, the J gene TRBJ2-7, with D hard to call. Germline V CDR1 and CDR2: MNHNS, SASEGT. V lost 5 bases to trimming and J lost 3 bases, with 11 bases between them. The CDR3 loop spans 13 amino acids.

The V and J genes are TRBV20-1 and TRBJ1-5; D uncertain. The CDR3 contains 16 residues. V dropped 1 base and J dropped 6 bases, with 19 bases sitting between them. In germline, CDR1 is DFQATT, CDR2 SNEGSKA (reference sequence). For the CDR3, the DNA is TGCAGTGCTAGAGTAGGCGGAGGGAGAACAGTTCAGCCCCAGCATTTT. Amino acid sequence: CSARVGGGRTVQPQHF.

Only a few counts were recorded for this clonotype. The rearrangement uses TRBV29-1 and TRBJ2-5; the match to TRBD1 covers 7 bases. This CDR3 has 13 residues. V shed 6 bases and J 4 bases; nucleotides not matched to a gene: 8. Germline CDR1 is SQVTM and CDR2 is ANQGSEA. The DNA of the CDR3 is TGCAGCGTGAGATCTTCAGGGGGAGAGACCCAGTACTTC. Translating gives CSVRSSGGETQYF.

The chain is built from TRBV29-1 and TRBJ2-3, with D unresolved. The CDR3 consists of 11 residues. V was shortened by 7 bases and J by 2 bases, with 7 bases between the two germline ends. Per the germline V gene, CDR1 is SQVTM and CDR2 is ANQGSEA. The CDR3 here is CSGEPTDTQYF. DNA for the CDR3: TGCAGCGGGGAACCCACAGATACGCAGTATTTT.

This clonotype came up a few times. The DNA for the CDR3 is TGCGCCAGCAGCTTACAGACTAGTTCCTACGAGCAGTACTTC. It codes for CASSLQTSSYEQYF. The chain couples TRBV5-1 to TRBJ2-7; D is perhaps TRBD2 (6 bases). The CDR3 is made up of 14 amino acids. Trimming cost V 2 bases and J 1 base, with 10 bases left between them. Germline-derived CDR1 and CDR2 are SGHRS and YFSETQ.

On this clonotype: One end of the junction varies from germline; a read error may be responsible. The chain joins TRBV7-6 to TRBJ2-5; TRBD2 agrees at 8 bases. CDR1 SGHVS and CDR2 FNYEAQ come from the germline V gene. The length of the CDR3 is 12 residues. The CDR3 DNA reads as TGTGCCAGCGGCTTTAGCGGGAATGAGCAGTACTTC. This codes for CASGFSGNEQYF.

This chain uses TRBV14 with TRBJ2-7, with 8 bases that match TRBD1. The CDR3 contains 17 residues. V shed 1 base and J 4 bases; nucleotides not matched to a gene: 12. Germline CDR1 SGHDN, CDR2 FVKESK. The CDR3 bases are TGTGCCAGCAGCCAAGGGGAGTCGTGGACAGGGTTGTACGAGCAGTACTTC. Amino acid sequence: CASSQGESWTGLYEQYF.

The chain employs TRBV9 and TRBJ2-2; D is undetermined. The V and J ends lost 1 base and 5 bases respectively, with 6 bases between them. This CDR3 region has 13 residues. The germline gives CDR1 SGDLS, CDR2 YYNGEE. The CDR3 region is CASSVPETGELFF. CDR3 DNA sequence: TGTGCCAGCAGCGTACCAGAGACCGGGGAGCTGTTTTTT.

This clonotype was counted many times. The chain couples TRBV29-1 to TRBJ2-1; 8 nucleotides align to TRBD1. This CDR3 spans 16 amino acids. Germline CDR1 and CDR2: SQVTM and ANQGSEA. With 2 bases clipped from V and 6 bases from J, the junction kept 12 bases outside the gene matches. As DNA, the CDR3 is TGCAGCGTTGAAATAAGATGGCAGGGGGCCTTCAATGAGCAGTTCTTC. This codes for CSVEIRWQGAFNEQFF.

This clonotype was detected only a few times. The chain employs TRBV20-1 and TRBJ2-3; D unresolved. The CDR3 sequence is 13 residues long. In germline, CDR1 is DFQATT, CDR2 SNEGSKA (reference sequence). V lost 3 bases and J lost 0, with 7 bases in between. The CDR3 DNA sequence: TGCAGTGCTAGTTTGGGGAGCACAGATACGCAGTATTTT. Protein product: CSASLGSTDTQYF.

The chain uses TRBV24-1 and TRBJ2-1, with D possibly being TRBD1 (7 bases). The ends were cut back, 3 bases at V and 10 bases at J, with 12 bases in the middle. This CDR3 comprises 13 residues. Germline V CDR1 and CDR2: KGHDR, SFDVKD. This chain's CDR3 is CATSDPGGREQFF. CDR3 sequence (DNA): TGTGCCACCAGTGATCCAGGGGGGCGGGAGCAGTTCTTC.

The rearrangement links TRBV7-9 to TRBJ2-7, with TRBD2 matching over 11 bases. Germline lookup yields CDR1 SEHNR and CDR2 FQNEAQ (reference sequence). Trimming removed 11 bases from V and 4 bases from J; junction bases left unmatched: 10. CDR3 length: 14 residues. CDR3: CAGGTSGKTYEQYF. The CDR3 DNA sequence: TGTGCCGGCGGGACTAGCGGAAAGACATACGAGCAGTACTTC.

As to this clonotype: One junction end does not reproduce the germline sequence, and a read error may be involved. The chain has TRBV5-1 and TRBJ2-5; 8 bases align to TRBD2. CDR3 size: 16 residues. The germline CDR1 and CDR2 sequences are SGHRS and YFSETQ. The CDR3 loop reads CASSSIPLAGQETQYF. The DNA for the CDR3 is TGTGCCAGCAGCTCAATCCCTCTAGCGGGCCAAGAGACCCAGTACTTC.

In this sample, this clonotype turned up a few times. For the CDR3, the DNA is TGCGCCAGCAGCGTACAGGGGGCTAATTCACCCCTCCACTTT. Encoded protein: CASSVQGANSPLHF. This sequence joins TRBV5-1 and TRBJ1-6; 9 bases are a match to TRBD1. From germline, CDR1 is SGHRS and CDR2 YFSETQ. This CDR3 contains 14 residues. The V segment lost 4 bases and the J segment 6 bases; nucleotides outside the gene matches: 2.

V and J are TRBV4-3 and TRBJ2-5; 10 bases align to TRBD2. The length of the CDR3 is 17 residues. Germline-derived CDR1 and CDR2 are LGHNA and YSLEER. The junction had 7 bases not matched to a gene; V was cut back by 1 base and J by 2 bases. The CDR3 is CASSQGGLAGAQETQYF. Here the CDR3 DNA reads TGCGCCAGCAGCCAAGGTGGGCTAGCGGGAGCTCAAGAGACCCAGTACTTC.

The CDR3 sequence: CASSQVSLGKLFF. The CDR3 bases are TGCGCCAGCAGCCAAGTTAGTTTGGGAAAACTGTTTTTT. The V gene is TRBV4-3, the J gene TRBJ1-4; D not resolved. Per the germline V gene, CDR1 is LGHNA and CDR2 is YSLEER. The V gene lost 1 base and the J gene lost 10 bases, with 10 bases spanning the gap. The CDR3 contains 13 residues.

This clonotype has more than one count but fewer than ten. The chain uses TRBV6-2 or TRBV6-3 and TRBJ1-6; the D is unclear. Germline V gene lookup returns CDR1 MNHEY and CDR2 SVGEGT. The V end was cut by 0 bases, the J end by 10 bases, with 4 bases between. There are 12 residues in the CDR3. CDR3 amino acids: CASSYSVSPLHF. The CDR3 DNA reads as TGTGCCAGCAGTTACTCGGTATCACCCCTCCACTTT.

V is TRBV20-1 and J is TRBJ1-2; 7 nucleotides align to TRBD1. Germline V gene data show CDR1 as DFQATT and CDR2 as SNEGSKA (reference sequence). Trimming took 5 bases from V and 3 from J; bases not matched to a gene: 6. The CDR3 runs 13 residues. The CDR3 DNA sequence: TGCAGTGCTGTGGGACAGCCACACTATGGCTACACCTTC. Translated: CSAVGQPHYGYTF.

The genes are TRBV7-2 and TRBJ2-1; D unresolved. The V end was cut by 0 bases, the J end by 2 bases, with 11 bases between. The CDR3 sequence is 16 residues long. Germline V CDR1 and CDR2: SGHTA, FQGNSA. Here the CDR3 reads CASSLAPRIPYNEQFF. CDR3 sequence (DNA): TGTGCCAGCAGCTTAGCGCCGAGGATTCCCTACAATGAGCAGTTCTTC.

This clonotype came up a few times. The V gene is TRBV18, the J gene TRBJ2-7; tentatively, D is TRBD1 (6 bases). Trimming took off 2 bases at V and 0 bases at J, with 11 bases between the two ends. Germline CDR1 and CDR2: KGHSH and LQKENI. This CDR3 is 15 amino acids long. The CDR3 region is CASSPFRQASYEQYF. The CDR3 DNA follows: TGTGCCAGCTCACCATTTCGACAGGCCTCCTACGAGCAGTACTTC.

V gene TRBV20-1 combines with J gene TRBJ2-1, with TRBD2 matching over 8 bases. Trimming took 3 bases from V and 8 from J; bases not matched to a gene: 6. The CDR3 has 13 residues. Germline values: CDR1 DFQATT, CDR2 SNEGSKA (reference sequence). CDR3 nucleotide sequence: TGCAGTGCTAGCCCGGGAGGGCCTGATGAGCAGTTCTTC. Protein sequence: CSASPGGPDEQFF.